The rows below give T cell receptor beta chains drawn from one sample of a study of blood T cell repertoires in COVID-19. Repertoires were generated with immunoSEQ multiplex PCR, while TCRdb's copy carries only in-frame clones and drops some. The sample records some 230,000 clones, more than 80% being singletons. The source material was PBMCs or T cells enriched from blood (not recorded which). These receptors were collected from a woman under 30 in a cohort exposed to, infected with or recovered from COVID-19 (not recorded which). The CDR3 runs from the conserved cysteine through the conserved F or W. The D gene is left open where the match is weak.

j_call: TRBJ1-5; d_call: TRBD1; v_call: TRBV2; cdr3_aa: CASSRTGGSRQPQHF; cdr3_nt: TGTGCCAGCAGCCGCACAGGGGGCTCACGCCAGCCCCAGCATTTT
j_call: TRBJ1-5; d_call: .; v_call: TRBV5-5; cdr3_aa: CASSLVSLTGQPQHF; cdr3_nt: TGTGCCAGCAGCTTGGTGTCCCTCACGGGTCAGCCCCAGCATTTT
j_call: TRBJ1-2; d_call: .; v_call: TRBV3-1/TRBV3-2; cdr3_aa: CASSQASFGLNYGYTF; cdr3_nt: TGTGCCAGCAGCCAAGCCTCCTTCGGTCTTAACTATGGCTACACCTTC
j_call: TRBJ1-1; d_call: .; v_call: TRBV19; cdr3_aa: CASSIDRNTEAFF; cdr3_nt: TGTGCCAGTAGTATAGACAGGAACACTGAAGCTTTCTTT
j_call: TRBJ1-5; d_call: .; v_call: TRBV12-3/TRBV12-4; cdr3_aa: CASSWGESQPQHF; cdr3_nt: TGTGCCAGCAGTTGGGGAGAGAGTCAGCCCCAGCATTTT
j_call: TRBJ1-2; d_call: .; v_call: TRBV6-5; cdr3_aa: CASSYSTVNYGYTF; cdr3_nt: TGTGCCAGCAGTTACTCGACTGTAAACTATGGCTACACCTTC
j_call: TRBJ2-7; d_call: .; v_call: TRBV11-2; cdr3_aa: CASSPRQAGAYEQYF; cdr3_nt: TGTGCCAGCAGCCCCCGACAGGCGGGGGCCTACGAGCAGTACTTC
j_call: TRBJ1-1; d_call: TRBD1; v_call: TRBV19; cdr3_aa: CASSRQGGTEAFF; cdr3_nt: TGTGCCAGTAGTAGACAGGGTGGCACTGAAGCTTTCTTT
j_call: TRBJ2-7; d_call: TRBD2; v_call: TRBV24-1; cdr3_aa: CATSLGGSNYEQYF; cdr3_nt: TGTGCCACCAGTCTCGGGGGGTCTAACTACGAGCAGTACTTC
j_call: TRBJ2-7; d_call: TRBD2; v_call: TRBV27; cdr3_aa: CASSFLTSGGIYEQYF; cdr3_nt: TGTGCCAGCAGTTTCTTGACTAGCGGGGGGATATACGAGCAGTACTTC
j_call: TRBJ1-1; d_call: TRBD1; v_call: TRBV7-3; cdr3_aa: CASSPGTGRHTEAFF; cdr3_nt: TGTGCCAGCAGCCCAGGGACAGGGCGACACACTGAAGCTTTCTTT
j_call: TRBJ2-2; d_call: TRBD2; v_call: TRBV27; cdr3_aa: CASSLDGLGYSGELFF; cdr3_nt: TGTGCCAGCAGTTTAGACGGACTAGGGTATAGCGGGGAGCTGTTTTTT
j_call: TRBJ2-2; d_call: .; v_call: TRBV3-1/TRBV3-2; cdr3_aa: CASSQDIVAGNTGELFF; cdr3_nt: TGTGCCAGCAGCCAAGATATAGTGGCGGGGAACACCGGGGAGCTGTTTTTT
j_call: TRBJ1-1; d_call: TRBD1; v_call: TRBV18; cdr3_aa: CASSLRWGQREENTEAFF; cdr3_nt: TGTGCCAGCTCCCTTCGGTGGGGACAGAGAGAGGAGAACACTGAAGCTTTCTTT
j_call: TRBJ1-1; d_call: .; v_call: TRBV19; cdr3_aa: CASNQGMNTEAFF; cdr3_nt: TGTGCCAGTAACCAGGGGATGAACACTGAAGCTTTCTTT
j_call: TRBJ2-2; d_call: TRBD2; v_call: TRBV2; cdr3_aa: CASTPQAGTNTGELFF; cdr3_nt: TGTGCCAGCACCCCGCAAGCGGGAACGAACACCGGGGAGCTGTTTTTT
j_call: TRBJ2-3; d_call: .; v_call: TRBV28; cdr3_aa: CASRLSTDTQYF; cdr3_nt: TGTGCCAGCCGACTTAGCACAGATACGCAGTATTTT
j_call: TRBJ1-2; d_call: .; v_call: TRBV30; cdr3_aa: CAWSVYRDDGYTF; cdr3_nt: TGTGCCTGGAGTGTATACAGGGACGATGGCTACACCTTC
j_call: TRBJ1-5; d_call: TRBD1; v_call: TRBV5-1; cdr3_aa: CASSPDGQVGQPQHF; cdr3_nt: TGCGCCAGCAGCCCCGATGGACAGGTCGGTCAGCCCCAGCATTTT
j_call: TRBJ2-7; d_call: TRBD1; v_call: TRBV13; cdr3_aa: CASSRDRSEEQYF; cdr3_nt: TGTGCCAGCAGTCGGGACAGGAGCGAGGAGCAGTACTTC
j_call: TRBJ1-2; d_call: .; v_call: TRBV7-9; cdr3_aa: CASSLGLSRGYTF; cdr3_nt: TGTGCCAGCAGCTTAGGGTTGTCGCGTGGCTACACCTTC
j_call: TRBJ2-5; d_call: TRBD2; v_call: TRBV10-1; cdr3_aa: CASSESLAGGSETQYF; cdr3_nt: TGCGCCAGCAGTGAGTCGTTAGCGGGAGGGTCAGAGACCCAGTACTTC
j_call: TRBJ1-2; d_call: .; v_call: TRBV7-2; cdr3_aa: CASSPLGPTGYTF; cdr3_nt: TGTGCCAGCAGCCCCCTGGGCCCGACGGGCTACACCTTC
j_call: TRBJ1-5; d_call: .; v_call: TRBV3-1/TRBV3-2; cdr3_aa: CASSQDSAGQPQHF; cdr3_nt: TGTGCCAGCAGCCAAGATTCGGCAGGACAGCCCCAGCATTTT
j_call: TRBJ1-2; d_call: .; v_call: TRBV11-3; cdr3_aa: CASSPGFRDGYTF; cdr3_nt: TGTGCCAGCAGCCCAGGGTTTCGCGATGGCTACACCTTC
j_call: TRBJ2-4; d_call: TRBD1; v_call: TRBV5-4; cdr3_aa: CASSLTRTGEFKNIQYF; cdr3_nt: TGTGCCAGCAGCTTGACTAGGACAGGGGAATTCAAAAACATTCAGTACTTC
j_call: TRBJ2-1; d_call: TRBD1; v_call: TRBV9; cdr3_aa: CASSSPPGQTYNEQFF; cdr3_nt: TGTGCCAGCAGCTCTCCCCCGGGACAGACCTACAATGAGCAGTTCTTC
j_call: TRBJ2-3; d_call: .; v_call: TRBV4-1; cdr3_aa: CASSLQAADTQYF; cdr3_nt: TGCGCCAGCAGCCTCCAAGCGGCAGATACGCAGTATTTT